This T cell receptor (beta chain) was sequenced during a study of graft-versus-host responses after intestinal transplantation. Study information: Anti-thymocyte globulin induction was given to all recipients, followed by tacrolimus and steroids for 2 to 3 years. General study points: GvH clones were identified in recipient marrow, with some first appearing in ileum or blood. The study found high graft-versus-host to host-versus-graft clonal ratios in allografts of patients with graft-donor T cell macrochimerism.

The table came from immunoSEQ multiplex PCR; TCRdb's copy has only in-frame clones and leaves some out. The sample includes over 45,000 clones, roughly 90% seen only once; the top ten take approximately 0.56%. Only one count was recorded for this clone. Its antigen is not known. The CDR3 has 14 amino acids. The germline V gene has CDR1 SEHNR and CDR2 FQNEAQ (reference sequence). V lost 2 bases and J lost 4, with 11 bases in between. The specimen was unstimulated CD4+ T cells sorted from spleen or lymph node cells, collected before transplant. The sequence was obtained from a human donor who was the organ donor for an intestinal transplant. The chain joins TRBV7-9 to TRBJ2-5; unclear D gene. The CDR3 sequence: CASSLSIVLETQYF. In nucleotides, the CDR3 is TGTGCCAGCAGCTTATCTATAGTCCTAGAGACCCAGTACTTC.